Given below is one TCR beta chain in context. Its binding antigen is unknown. No much larger clonotype is one base removed from it; base qualities were not supplied. Using the deep immunoSEQ assay, TCR CDR3 regions were amplified from genomic DNA by multiplex PCR. For each cell subset, the extracted genomic DNA was distributed evenly across all wells of several immunoSEQ 96-well plates, and each plate served as one replicate. For sorted subsets, each replicate PCR was loaded with roughly 190 ng genomic DNA, equivalent to some 31,000 T cell genomes. Purified libraries were measured with a Qubit 3.0 fluorometer, size-checked on a Bioanalyzer 2100, and measured again with the KAPA Library Quantification kit. Every immunoSEQ 96-well plate was sequenced on a dedicated single-read 150-cycle Illumina NextSeq 550 flow cell. The authors' pipeline ran thus. Because only junctional sequences without quality scores were contained in the immunoSEQ output, filtering matching that applied to full-length reads could not be performed. Sequences were annotated with PyIR, a Python wrapper for IgBLAST v1.9, and V/J genes and CDR3 were assigned using IMGT germline references. Reads with weak V/J assignments (E-value above 1e-6), missing CDR3, stop codons, out-of-frame junctions, or ambiguous translated residues were removed. V3J clonotypes were defined as sequences sharing the same inferred V gene, J gene, and CDR3 amino acid sequence. To compute the percentage overlap between repertoires, the number of shared unique clonotypes was divided by the size of the smaller repertoire. RTK rarefaction, the Chao1 estimator, and Recon v2.1 estimates of unobserved clonotypes were used to assess repertoire richness. Generation probabilities for all TCRbeta clonotypes obtained by the gDNA method from a handful of donors were computed using OLGA. TCRdb's version of the immuneACCESS table is confined to in-frame rearrangements and falls short of the full clone set. An unresolved V gene accounts for under half of the shortfall where checked; the remainder is of unknown origin. D and trimming come from the DNA, and the V and J calls and clone size come from that table. This sample lists approximately 340,000 clones; approximately 79% were detected once. In total, the top ten clones hold about a tenth of the sample.

The data originate from a study of shared clonotypes between healthy human individuals (dated by TCRdb to 2020 to 2021). For context, the study as a whole: The cohort comprised two women and three men aged 18 to 49 years. Each donor's leukapheresis produced roughly between roughly 0.85 and 9.5 billion PBMCs. To estimate repertoire size and how much clonotype sharing occurs between individuals, the study deeply sequenced the blood TCR repertoires of roughly 5 healthy adults. For each donor, CD4 naive and CD4 memory were each run on three plates, CD8 naive on two plates, and CD8 memory on one plate. Libraries were prepared and TCR repertoires were sequenced by different laboratories using diverse techniques, in order to increase sequencing depth and limit assay-specific biases. Study-level results and caveats: Estimated clonotype richness was generally larger for naive than for memory subsets. Based on pairwise subsampling, the degree of clonotype sharing among donors was expected to be affected by sequencing depth. Even with the large sequencing depth, rarefaction of the sorted-subset datasets indicated that sequencing was incomplete. The small number of donors limited the genetic and exposure-history diversity represented. Across a handful of donors, approximately 5% of naive CD4, around 3.5% of naive CD8, 2.3% of memory CD4, and about 0.4% of memory CD8 clonotypes were shared. Sampling was limited to blood, and TCR repertoires in tissue likely differ from TCR repertoires in blood. Compared with non-shared clonotypes, clonotypes shared by all four sorted-subset donors had higher generation probabilities.

The donors were healthy, HIV-negative adults with no recently reported acute infections or vaccinations. All donors were Caucasian adults living in Nashville, Tennessee, USA. CD4+ T cells were enriched by magnetic negative selection, after which naive cells were positively selected on CD45RA and the negative fraction was taken as the memory subset. Blood was collected by leukapheresis, and PBMCs were isolated by Ficoll-Histopaque density gradient centrifugation and then cryopreserved in liquid nitrogen vapor phase. Purity and quantity of every magnetically sorted T cell population were checked by analytical flow cytometry. Genomic DNA was isolated from every sorted fraction and measured by UV absorbance on a Nanodrop 2000c. V loses 3 bases of germline sequence and J loses 3 bases, and the interval between the two ends is 6 bases. The CDR1 and CDR2 encoded by the germline V gene are MNHNS and SASEGT. Taken from cysteine to phenylalanine, the CDR3 has 13 residues. The sequence is cut down to CDR3 DNA, 39 bases in frame from base 1.

The receptor comes from a young man in good health. The sample taken for sequencing was memory CD4+ T cells sorted from blood. The sample's cell subset or site label, decoded: CD45RA-negative fraction. The chain is assembled from TRBV6-1 and TRBJ1-5, with no confidently assigned D gene. The CDR3 reads CASSDRLNQPQHF. The DNA is as follows: TGTGCCAGCAGTGACAGGCTCAATCAGCCCCAGCATTTT.